The 24 T cell receptor beta chains given below trace back to one sample, sequenced in a study of T cells after yellow fever vaccination (dated by TCRdb to 2018 to 2020). The treatment or condition label of this sample denotes: live attenuated yellow fever vaccine strain. Preparation of the library involved 5' RACE. TCRdb lists the instrument as Illumina NovaSeq 6000. In TCRdb, the public reads were trimmed at Q25 with fastp and aligned with MiXCR, with productive beta chains retained. Duplicate CDR3 protein sequences are folded into a single record with the most common DNA and genes. In this sample the table shows 100,000 to 150,000 distinct CDR3 sequences, roughly 15% of which occur a single time. 40% to 45% of the sample comes from the top ten. This specimen was CD8+ T cells sorted from PBMCs, taken 5 days after the yellow fever booster vaccination. All receptors derive from a man younger than 30 who received the YFV17D yellow fever vaccine.

This rearrangement joins TRBV14 to TRBJ2-2; D may match TRBD1 or TRBD2 (5 bases each). This CDR3 has 15 residues. Trimming stripped 3 bases from V and 4 bases from J, with 12 bases between. The germline V gene encodes CDR1 SGHDN and CDR2 FVKESK. This chain's CDR3 is CASSHWGEGTGELFF. The CDR3 DNA is TGTGCCAGCAGCCATTGGGGCGAGGGCACCGGGGAGCTGTTTTTT.

This sequence joins TRBV12-3 or TRBV12-4 and TRBJ1-4; D is possibly TRBD1 (5 bases). CDR3 length: 17 residues. The V gene lost 5 bases and the J gene lost 5 bases, with 21 bases spanning the gap. The CDR3 region has the DNA TGTGCCAGCAGTCCGGGAGACGCCCCCCGGGGCAATGAAAAACTGTTTTTT. Amino acids: CASSPGDAPRGNEKLFF.

The chain carries TRBV27 and TRBJ2-1, with 7 positions matching TRBD1. V dropped 5 bases and J dropped 7; count of bases not matched to a gene: 8. The CDR3 is made up of 14 amino acids. Germline CDR1 is MNHEY and CDR2 is SMNVEV (reference sequence). This CDR3 reads CASSLFPTGNEQFF. In nucleotides, the CDR3 is TGTGCCAGCAGTCTTTTTCCGACAGGGAATGAGCAGTTCTTC.

This rearrangement joins TRBV7-6 to TRBJ2-7, with 7 bases aligning to TRBD1. CDR1 and CDR2 from the germline V gene are SGHVS and FNYEAQ. Unmatched junction bases numbered 7, after V lost 8 bases and J lost 6 bases. The CDR3 runs 12 residues. The CDR3 DNA sequence: TGTGCCAGCTTCAAACAGGGGACCGAGCAGTACGTC. Translated, it gives CASFKQGTEQYV.

This clonotype was seen many times. The chain employs TRBV4-1 and TRBJ1-2, with D possibly matching TRBD1 (6 bases). The CDR3 contains 16 residues. V lost 1 base and J lost 4, with 16 bases in between. CDR1 and CDR2 (germline): MGHRA, YSYEKL. The DNA of the CDR3 is TGCGCCAGCAGCCAAGGGCTGGGGGGGGGCGGCTATGGCTACACCTTC. It yields the protein CASSQGLGGGGYGYTF.

This chain links TRBV6-6 with TRBJ2-1; D is unclear. V was shortened by 0 bases and J by 6 bases, with 12 bases between the two germline ends. This CDR3 spans 15 amino acids. The germline gives CDR1 MNHNY, CDR2 SVGAGI (reference sequence). The CDR3 region has the DNA TGTGCCAGCAGTTACTCGCTTGCTAGTGGCAATGAGCAGTTCTTC. Translated: CASSYSLASGNEQFF.

This clonotype appeared once. The J gene is TRBJ2-3, the V gene TRBV6-2 or TRBV6-3; D may be TRBD2 (5 bases). The CDR3 is 14 amino acids. In germline, CDR1 is MNHEY, CDR2 SVGEGT. The V end lost 8 bases, the J end lost 5 bases, and 17 bases lay between the germline ends. For the CDR3, the DNA is TGTGCCAGCCGGACGACTATAGCAGAAGATACGCAGTATTTT. As protein: CASRTTIAEDTQYF.

The rearrangement uses TRBV7-9 and TRBJ1-2; D is unclear. Germline CDR1 is SEHNR and CDR2 is FQNEAQ (reference sequence). V was clipped by 5 bases and J by 5 bases, with 15 bases between them. This CDR3 is built from 14 residues. The CDR3 DNA reads TGTGCCAGCAGCCCAGAATTATTCCTATATGGCTACACCTTC. Translation: CASSPELFLYGYTF.

This clonotype was recorded a few times. The chain carries TRBV19 and TRBJ1-1; D remains ambiguous. The CDR3 is made up of 13 amino acids. CDR1 is LNHDA and CDR2 is SQIVND in the germline V gene (reference sequence). V was cut by 6 bases and J by 2 bases, with 10 bases left in between. CDR3 DNA sequence: TGTGCCAGTAGGATGCTCGATAACACTGAAGCTTTCTTT. Translation: CASRMLDNTEAFF.

A few counts support this clonotype. This CDR3 is CASSPHGGSPNYGYTF. In DNA form, the CDR3 reads TGCGCCAGCAGCCCCCATGGGGGATCTCCTAACTATGGCTACACCTTC. The V and J genes are TRBV5-1 and TRBJ1-2; possible D gene TRBD1, 5 bases. CDR1 and CDR2 from the germline V gene are SGHRS and YFSETQ. This CDR3 is 16 amino acids long. The V end lost 4 bases, the J end lost 0 bases, and 16 bases lay between the germline ends.

This clonotype was picked up a small number of times. This rearrangement joins TRBV5-1 to TRBJ2-2; D possibly matches TRBD1 or TRBD2 (5 bases each). Germline V lookup: CDR1 SGHRS, CDR2 YFSETQ. Trimming cost V 0 bases and J 2 bases, with 11 bases left between them. This CDR3 is 16 amino acids long. CDR3 amino acids: CASSLAGDLNTGELFF. For the CDR3, the DNA is TGCGCCAGCAGCTTGGCCGGGGACCTCAACACCGGGGAGCTGTTTTTT.

CDR3: CAISEQGSSYNSPLHF. CDR3 nucleotides: TGTGCCATCAGTGAACAGGGCAGCTCCTATAATTCACCCCTCCACTTT. The chain carries TRBV10-3 and TRBJ1-6, with a possible D match to TRBD1 (6 bases). The ends were cut back, 3 bases at V and 0 bases at J, with 9 bases in the middle. The CDR3 covers 16 residues. Per germline, CDR1 ENHRY and CDR2 SYGVKD.

The chain recombines TRBV24-1 with TRBJ2-7, with 9 bases matching TRBD1. V lost 9 bases, J lost 5 bases, and 7 bases stayed unmatched. The CDR3 has 13 residues. Looked up from germline, CDR1 is KGHDR and CDR2 is SFDVKD. CDR3 loop: CATSGTGSDEQYF. Written as DNA, the CDR3 is TGTGCCACCTCCGGGACAGGGAGCGACGAGCAGTACTTC.

V usage is TRBV20-1 and J usage is TRBJ2-3; 7 positions agree with TRBD2. Losses at the gene ends were 0 bases for V and 6 bases for J; bases not matched to a gene: 6. CDR3 length equals 14 residues. Germline V gene lookup returns CDR1 DFQATT and CDR2 SNEGSKA (reference sequence). The CDR3 DNA is TGCAGTGCTAGAGATCTGGTCGGGGGGGATACGCAGTATTTT. This codes for CSARDLVGGDTQYF.

This clonotype showed up many times. The rearrangement uses TRBV2 and TRBJ2-7; D may be TRBD1 (6 bases). The CDR3 length is 14 residues. Per the germline V gene, CDR1 is SNHLY and CDR2 is FYNNEI. V was cut by 6 bases and J by 4 bases, with 16 bases left in between. Written as DNA, the CDR3 is TGTGCCAGCAGCGCCTGGACAGTCCGTTACGAGCAGTACGTC. Protein product: CASSAWTVRYEQYV.

This clonotype was seen a handful of times. J is TRBJ2-7 and V is TRBV7-2; 8 positions match TRBD2. This CDR3 spans 14 amino acids. The V and J ends lost 5 bases and 2 bases, in that order; junction bases with no gene match: 5. Germline-derived CDR1 and CDR2 are SGHTA and FQGNSA. CDR3 sequence reads: CASSPGGGTYEQYV. The CDR3 bases are TGTGCCAGCAGCCCGGGAGGGGGGACCTACGAGCAGTACGTC.

A few counts support this clonotype. The chain carries TRBV6-5 and TRBJ1-1; D not resolved. There are 14 residues in the CDR3. Germline values: CDR1 MNHEY, CDR2 SVGAGI. V was clipped by 0 bases and J by 1 base, with 6 bases between them. Written as DNA, the CDR3 is TGTGCCAGCAGTTACTCGCCAACGAACACTGAAGCTTTCTTT. Its protein is CASSYSPTNTEAFF.

The rearrangement joins TRBV13 to TRBJ2-7, with D possibly matching TRBD1 (6 bases). Trimming stripped 1 base from V and 3 bases from J, with 7 bases between. The CDR3 is made up of 13 amino acids. The V gene's germline CDR1 is PRHDT and CDR2 FYEKMQ (reference sequence). The CDR3 DNA is TGTGCCAGCAGCTTAGTGACAGGCTACGAGCAGTACTTC. It translates to CASSLVTGYEQYF.

The CDR3 DNA reads TGTGCCAGCCTCCGGAGCTCCTACAATGAGCAGTTCTTC. It specifies CASLRSSYNEQFF. The gene calls are TRBV6-1 and TRBJ2-1, with D unresolved. Trimming left V 8 bases short and J 0 bases short, with 8 bases between. Germline V CDR1 and CDR2: MNHNS, SASEGT. The CDR3 length is 13 residues.

The rearrangement uses TRBV11-2 and TRBJ2-3; D possibly corresponds to TRBD2 (7 bases). CDR1 and CDR2 from the germline V gene are SGHAT and FQNNGV. The V gene lost 5 bases and the J gene lost 1 base, with 16 bases spanning the gap. The length of the CDR3 is 16 residues. The CDR3 is CASSPLGGLRTDTQYF. The CDR3 DNA is TGTGCCAGCAGCCCGCTCGGGGGGCTACGCACAGATACGCAGTATTTT.

The table lists this clonotype with a few counts. The V call is TRBV6-2 or TRBV6-3, the J call TRBJ1-5, with D unclear. The CDR3 contains 13 residues. The V end was cut by 4 bases, the J end by 3 bases, with 7 bases between. Per the germline V gene, CDR1 is MNHEY and CDR2 is SVGEGT. The CDR3 here is CASSSVPNQPQHF. Here the CDR3 DNA reads TGTGCCAGCAGTTCCGTTCCCAATCAGCCCCAGCATTTT.

The V call is TRBV4-1, the J call TRBJ1-1; possible D gene TRBD1, 5 bases. Germline assignment: CDR1 MGHRA and CDR2 YSYEKL. The ends were cut back, 5 bases at V and 0 bases at J, with 16 bases in the middle. The CDR3 covers 16 residues. The CDR3 is CASSGRGGNMNTEAFF. CDR3 nucleotide sequence: TGCGCCAGCAGCGGCCGGGGGGGGAATATGAACACTGAAGCTTTCTTT.

The CDR3 here is CASSLAATDTQYF. For the CDR3, the DNA is TGTGCCAGCAGTCTAGCGGCCACAGATACGCAGTATTTT. This rearrangement joins TRBV25-1 to TRBJ2-3; 7 bases match TRBD2. The CDR3 runs to 13 residues. Germline V lookup: CDR1 MGHDK, CDR2 SYGVNS. V lost 5 bases and J lost 2; bases outside the gene matches: 1.

This clonotype was counted ten times or more. This chain joins TRBV12-3 or TRBV12-4 and TRBJ2-1; 11 nucleotides agree with TRBD2. Germline trimming cut 6 bases from V and 5 bases from J; bases unmatched to any gene: 6. The CDR3 has 15 residues. The CDR3 coding sequence is TGTGCCAGCAGGGGCGGGACTAGCGGAGACAATGAGCAGTTCTTC. Its protein is CASRGGTSGDNEQFF.